One and the same sample provided the 10 T cell receptor beta chains below, sequenced in a study of vaccination and CD4 T cells after COVID-19. Antigen specificity for these receptors is unknown. Stated treatment: approximately 11-day PBMC culture with coronavirus spike peptide pools or control peptides (ViraFEST assay). Researchers collected the unexposed donor's CD4+ T cells before the COVID-19 pandemic (2011-2018). Sequence data for DNA of cultured CD4+ T cells were generated by the Oncomine TCR Beta short-read assay. Via MiXCR, TCRdb re-called the PCR reads, giving one row per CDR3 protein. The sample contains 8,000 to 9,000 distinct CDR3 sequences, roughly 48% of which appear only once. The sample consisted of CD4+ T cells from blood, cultured in vitro. These TCRs come from a human donor in good health.

The rearrangement links TRBV5-1 to TRBJ1-1; 8 bases align to TRBD1. Unmatched junction bases numbered 10, after V lost 0 bases and J lost 6 bases. Germline assignment: CDR1 SGHRS and CDR2 YFSETQ. This CDR3 has 16 residues. CDR3 sequence (DNA): TGCGCCAGCAGCTTGGGTGACAGGGGTCCGGCGGCTGAAGCTTTCTTT. Its protein product is CASSLGDRGPAAEAFF.

This chain connects TRBV6-1 to TRBJ1-5, with D possibly TRBD1 on 6 matching bases. Trimming took off 6 bases at V and 6 bases at J, with 15 bases between the two ends. Germline CDR1 is MNHNS and CDR2 is SASEGT. This CDR3 spans 14 amino acids. The DNA for the CDR3 is TGTGCCAGCAGGCCTACAGGGAGCGGTCAGCCCCAGCATTTT. It specifies CASRPTGSGQPQHF.

This clonotype was detected once. This rearrangement joins TRBV20-1 to TRBJ1-4; a possible D gene is TRBD1 (5 bases). The CDR3 is 16 amino acids. Trimming cost V 1 base and J 5 bases, with 17 bases left between them. Germline V CDR1 and CDR2: DFQATT, SNEGSKA (reference sequence). The DNA for the CDR3 is TGCAGTGCTAGAGGGTGGGGCGCCGAGGGAAATGAAAAACTGTTTTTT. Translated, it gives CSARGWGAEGNEKLFF.

This clonotype was seen a handful of times. The rearrangement uses TRBV20-1 and TRBJ1-5; no definite D call. The CDR3 runs to 13 residues. The V end lost 2 bases, the J end lost 3 bases, and 8 bases lay between the germline ends. The germline gives CDR1 DFQATT, CDR2 SNEGSKA (reference sequence). CDR3 region: CSARTGVNQPQHF. The CDR3 bases are TGCAGTGCTAGAACTGGGGTCAATCAGCCCCAGCATTTT.

This sequence joins TRBV6-5 and TRBJ1-2; D is undetermined. Germline lookup yields CDR1 MNHEY and CDR2 SVGAGI. Trimming pared 3 bases from V and 7 bases from J, leaving 6 bases between. This CDR3 has 11 amino acids. CDR3 DNA: TGTGCCAGCAGTTATGGTGGTGGCTACACCTTC. Its translation is CASSYGGGYTF.

Note on this clonotype: The final CDR3 position lacks the conserved phenylalanine or tryptophan, pointing to a likely read error. The V and J genes are TRBV7-9 and TRBJ1-1, with D uncertain. The germline CDR1 and CDR2 sequences are SEHNR and FQNEAQ (reference sequence). V was pared by 4 bases and J by 1 base, with 7 bases between. CDR3 length: 13 residues. The CDR3 DNA follows: TGTGCCAGCAGCTCCCGGGCGAACACTGAAGCTTTCATT. Translated: CASSSRANTEAFI.

This clonotype was counted between two and nine times. This chain connects TRBV12-3 or TRBV12-4 to TRBJ1-5; D ambiguous. The CDR3 covers 13 residues. The germline V and J ends were trimmed by 2 bases and 11 bases, with 13 bases remaining between them. CDR3 protein: CASSLPASRAQHF. The CDR3, as DNA: TGTGCCAGCAGTTTACCCGCAAGCCGAGCCCAGCATTTT.

This clonotype is labeled medium-sized. The genes are TRBV20-1 and TRBJ1-5; D is ambiguous. From germline, CDR1 is DFQATT and CDR2 SNEGSKA (reference sequence). The V end was cut by 6 bases, the J end by 0 bases, with 9 bases between. This CDR3 has 13 amino acids. The CDR3 DNA reads as TGCAGTGCACGTCAGTATAGCAATCAGCCCCAGCATTTT. Translated, it gives CSARQYSNQPQHF.

The chain links TRBV7-9 to TRBJ1-2; the D is unclear. The CDR3 sequence is 13 residues long. Germline V CDR1 and CDR2: SEHNR, FQNEAQ (reference sequence). The V gene lost 0 bases and the J gene lost 4 bases, with 6 bases spanning the gap. This CDR3 reads CASSLAMSYGYTF. The CDR3 DNA reads as TGTGCCAGCAGCTTAGCGATGAGCTATGGCTACACCTTC.

The gene calls are TRBV6-1 and TRBJ2-7; D not resolved. Between the trimmed V and J ends, which lost 6 bases and 0 bases, there was a span of 12 bases. CDR1 MNHNS and CDR2 SASEGT come from the germline V gene. The CDR3 is 14 residues long. The chain's CDR3 is CASRPFWSSYEQYF. In DNA form, the CDR3 reads TGTGCCAGCAGGCCGTTTTGGAGCTCCTACGAGCAGTACTTC.